The T cell receptor (beta chain) under discussion was sequenced for a study of cytomegalovirus exposure and HLA in healthy donors. 13 Jbeta primers and 60 Vbeta primers were used for the PCR. Profiling relied on immunoSEQ multiplex PCR, and the TCRdb table lists in-frame clones only, not all of them. Among 110,000 to 150,000 clones listed, just over 70% were seen once. Overall study results and limits: Analyses of presence/absence relied on an assumption of roughly uniform sequencing depth across donors.

The donors (healthy individuals) were bone marrow donors. Each donor was nominally healthy when sampled (though unrecorded immune exposures were likely). On this clone: Its antigen is not identified.

CDR3 length: 12 amino acids. Trimming cost V 5 bases and J 6 bases, with 12 bases left between them. Germline CDR1 SGHRS, CDR2 YFSETQ. The sample was PBMCs. This TCR derives from a woman aged 25-40 years in good health and CMV-seronegative. The genes are TRBV5-1 and TRBJ2-7; weak D call: TRBD2 (5 bases). CDR3 sequence reads: CASSGTRGEQYF. The CDR3 DNA follows: TGCGCCAGCAGTGGAACCCGGGGCGAGCAGTACTTC.